Listed below are T cell receptor beta chains from one sample, sequenced in a study of shared clonotypes between healthy human individuals. Assay used: immunoSEQ multiplex PCR; TCRdb lists only in-frame clones, some missing. The repertoire includes approximately 320,000 clones, roughly 91% of them detected once, and 15% to 20% sits in the top ten. The source material was memory CD8+ T cells sorted from blood. These receptors all come from a man between 18 and 29 years old in good health. CDR3s include the opening cysteine and the closing phenylalanine or tryptophan. Each record gives: V gene, D gene, J gene, clone size, CDR3 DNA, CDR3 protein. D genes are given only for firm matches. Size values are once, few and many counts, or a class for expanded clones, and some rows have none.

>TRBV6-5|NA|TRBJ1-2|NA
TGTGCCAGCAGTTACCGAGAGTCACTAGCTAACTATGGCTACACCTTC
CASSYRESLANYGYTF
>TRBV4-1|NA|TRBJ2-7|NA
TGCGCCAGCAGCCTTTTTAGTTACGAGCAGTACTTC
CASSLFSYEQYF
>TRBV23-1|NA|TRBJ1-2|NA
TGCGCCAGCAGAGGCGGCCAGGGGAATTATGGCTACACCTTC
CASRGGQGNYGYTF
>TRBV5-4|TRBD1|TRBJ1-6|NA
TGTGCCAGCAGTCCCGGGACAGGGGGTGATTCACCCCTCCACTTT
CASSPGTGGDSPLHF
>TRBV9|TRBD1|TRBJ1-1|NA
TGTGCCAGCAGCGTGGTCGACAGGGGCACTGAAGCTTTCTTT
CASSVVDRGTEAFF
>TRBV9|NA|TRBJ1-2|NA
TGTGCCAGCAGCGAGTTGGGAGGGGCAGGCTATGGCTACACCTTC
CASSELGGAGYGYTF
>TRBV5-4|NA|TRBJ2-1|NA
TGTGCCAGCAGCTTGTACGGGCGGGGACTTTACAATGAGCAGTTCTTC
CASSLYGRGLYNEQFF
>TRBV7-9|NA|TRBJ2-5|NA
TGTGCCAGCAGCAACCCGGACAACCCCCGAGGAGAGACCCAGTACTTC
CASSNPDNPRGETQYF
>TRBV7-9|TRBD1|TRBJ1-1|few
TGTGCCAGCAGCCCAAACACAGGGGGGACTGAAGCTTTCTTT
CASSPNTGGTEAFF
>TRBV10-3|NA|TRBJ1-5|NA
TGTGCCATCAGTGAGCTCTGGGGGTCAGGCAATCAGCCCCAGCATTTT
CAISELWGSGNQPQHF
>TRBV7-9|NA|TRBJ1-4|NA
TGTGCCAGCAGCCACCGGGACTATGAAAAACTGTTTTTT
CASSHRDYEKLFF
>TRBV13|NA|TRBJ2-1|NA
TGTGCCAGCAGCGCCCGGGACTCCACATCTCAGTTCTTC
CASSARDSTSQFF
>TRBV7-8|TRBD1|TRBJ1-2|NA
TGTGCCAGCAGCCTTAAAACCGGGACAGGGTTTAACTATGGCTACACCTTC
CASSLKTGTGFNYGYTF
>TRBV5-1|NA|TRBJ2-3|NA
TGCGCCAGCTTTCTTTCGTCACCCAGCACAGATACGCAGTATTTT
CASFLSSPSTDTQYF
>TRBV7-9|NA|TRBJ1-1|once
TGTGCCAGCAGCTTCCCCATGGACGGGAACACTGAAGCTTTCTTT
CASSFPMDGNTEAFF
>TRBV6-1|NA|TRBJ1-6|NA
TGTGCCAGCAGTGAAGCAGGATCGAGTTTTCCCTATAATTCACCCCTCCACTTT
CASSEAGSSFPYNSPLHF
>TRBV7-2|TRBD1|TRBJ1-1|NA
TGTGCCAGCAGCTCACAGGGGGCGAACACTGAAGCTTTCTTT
CASSSQGANTEAFF
>TRBV6-5|NA|TRBJ1-6|NA
TGTGCCAGCAGTTACTCGGTCAGGGCTAATTCACCCCTCCACTTT
CASSYSVRANSPLHF
>TRBV19|NA|TRBJ1-6|NA
TGTGCCAGTAGTATGGGGGGCATTTCACCCCTCCACTTT
CASSMGGISPLHF
>TRBV4-3|NA|TRBJ2-7|NA
TGCGCCAGCAGCCAAGATCGGGGTAGCGAGACTTACGAGCAGTACTTC
CASSQDRGSETYEQYF
>TRBV29-1|NA|TRBJ2-7|NA
TGCAGCGTCGCGGGACAGAGCTCCTACGAGCAGTACTTC
CSVAGQSSYEQYF
>TRBV7-6|NA|TRBJ2-5|NA
TGTGCCAGCAGCTCGTCCGAAGTTGGAGAGACCCAGTACTTC
CASSSSEVGETQYF
>TRBV27|NA|TRBJ2-7|NA
TGTGCCAGCAGCCCAACCGACCTAGCCTACGAGCAGTACTTC
CASSPTDLAYEQYF